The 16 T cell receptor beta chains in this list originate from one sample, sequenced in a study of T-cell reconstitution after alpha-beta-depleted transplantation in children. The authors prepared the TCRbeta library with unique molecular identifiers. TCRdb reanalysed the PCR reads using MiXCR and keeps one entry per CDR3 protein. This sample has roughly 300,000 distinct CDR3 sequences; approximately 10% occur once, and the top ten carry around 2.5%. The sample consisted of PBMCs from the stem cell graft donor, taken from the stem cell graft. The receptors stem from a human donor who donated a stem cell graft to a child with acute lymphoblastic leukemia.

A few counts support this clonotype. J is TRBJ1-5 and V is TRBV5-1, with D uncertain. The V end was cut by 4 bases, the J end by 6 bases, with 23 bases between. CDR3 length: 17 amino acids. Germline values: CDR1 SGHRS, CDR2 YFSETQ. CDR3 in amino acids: CASSQPSGRRFGQPQHF. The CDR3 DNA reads TGCGCCAGCAGCCAACCTTCGGGCAGGCGATTCGGTCAGCCCCAGCATTTT.

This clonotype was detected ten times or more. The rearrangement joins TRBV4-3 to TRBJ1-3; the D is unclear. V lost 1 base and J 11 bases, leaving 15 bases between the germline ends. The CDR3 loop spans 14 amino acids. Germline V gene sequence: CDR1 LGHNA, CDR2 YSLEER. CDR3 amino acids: CASSQGRWSHPIYF. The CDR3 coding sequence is TGCGCCAGCAGCCAAGGCCGGTGGTCACATCCCATATATTTT.

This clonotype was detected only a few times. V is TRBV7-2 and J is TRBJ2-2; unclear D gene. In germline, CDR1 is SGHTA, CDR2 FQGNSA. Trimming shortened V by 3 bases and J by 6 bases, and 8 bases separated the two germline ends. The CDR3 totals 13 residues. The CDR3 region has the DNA TGTGCCAGCAGCTTCAGTGGGGCCGGGGAGCTGTTTTTT. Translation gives CASSFSGAGELFF.

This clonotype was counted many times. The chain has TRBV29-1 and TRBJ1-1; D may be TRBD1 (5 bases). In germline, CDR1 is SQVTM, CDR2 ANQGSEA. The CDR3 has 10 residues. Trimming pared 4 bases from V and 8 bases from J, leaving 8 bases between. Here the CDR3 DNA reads TGCAGCGTTGTACGGACAGAAGCTTTCTTT. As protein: CSVVRTEAFF.

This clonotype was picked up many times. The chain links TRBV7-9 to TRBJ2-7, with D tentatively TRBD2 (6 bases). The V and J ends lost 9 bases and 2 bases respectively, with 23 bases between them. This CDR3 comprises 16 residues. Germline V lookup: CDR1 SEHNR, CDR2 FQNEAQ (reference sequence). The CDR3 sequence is CASSKTGGRKAYEQYF. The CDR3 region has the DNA TGTGCCAGTTCCAAAACCGGGGGTAGGAAAGCCTACGAGCAGTACTTC.

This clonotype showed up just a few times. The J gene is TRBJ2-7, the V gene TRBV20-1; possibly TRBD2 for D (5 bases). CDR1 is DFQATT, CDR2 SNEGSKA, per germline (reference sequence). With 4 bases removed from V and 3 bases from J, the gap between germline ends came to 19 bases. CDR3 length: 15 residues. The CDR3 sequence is CSATLDLPLVYEQYF. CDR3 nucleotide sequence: TGCAGTGCTACCTTGGACTTACCCCTAGTCTACGAGCAGTACTTC.

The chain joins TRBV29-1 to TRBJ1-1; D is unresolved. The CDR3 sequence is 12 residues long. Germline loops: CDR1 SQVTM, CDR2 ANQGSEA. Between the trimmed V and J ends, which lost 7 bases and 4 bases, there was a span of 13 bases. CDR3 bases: TGCAGCGCAGCACAGCAGAGCACTGAAGCTTTCTTT. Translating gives CSAAQQSTEAFF.

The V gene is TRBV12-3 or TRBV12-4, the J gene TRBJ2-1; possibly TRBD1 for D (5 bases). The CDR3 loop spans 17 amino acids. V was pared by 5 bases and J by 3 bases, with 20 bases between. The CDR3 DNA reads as TGTGCCAGCAGTCCCGGGTGGGGCAGCCAAGACTACAATGAGCAGTTCTTC. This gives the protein CASSPGWGSQDYNEQFF.

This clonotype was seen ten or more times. The CDR3 coding sequence is TGCAGCGTTGGTTCGGGTTACACCGGGGAGCTGTTTTTT. This encodes CSVGSGYTGELFF. This chain uses TRBV29-1 with TRBJ2-2; no clear D. V shed 4 bases and J shed 3 bases, with 9 bases lying between them. There are 13 residues in the CDR3. Germline CDR1 SQVTM, CDR2 ANQGSEA.

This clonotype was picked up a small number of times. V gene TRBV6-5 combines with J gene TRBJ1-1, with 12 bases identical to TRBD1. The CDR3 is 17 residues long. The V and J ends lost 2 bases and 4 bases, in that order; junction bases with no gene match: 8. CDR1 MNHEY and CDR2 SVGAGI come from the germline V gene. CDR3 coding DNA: TGTGCCAGCAGTTACGCCCCGGGACAGGGGGCCGGCACTGAAGCTTTCTTT. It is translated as CASSYAPGQGAGTEAFF.

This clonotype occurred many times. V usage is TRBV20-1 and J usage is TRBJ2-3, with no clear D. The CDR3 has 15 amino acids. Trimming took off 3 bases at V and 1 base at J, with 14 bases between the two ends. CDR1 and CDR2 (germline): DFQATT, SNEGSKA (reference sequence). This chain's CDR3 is CSARSSGAGTDTQYF. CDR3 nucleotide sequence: TGCAGTGCTAGGTCCTCAGGTGCGGGCACAGATACGCAGTATTTT.

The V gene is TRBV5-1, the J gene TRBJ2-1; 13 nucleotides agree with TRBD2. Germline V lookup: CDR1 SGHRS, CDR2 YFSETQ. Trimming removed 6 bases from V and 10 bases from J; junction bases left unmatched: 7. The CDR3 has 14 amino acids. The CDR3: CASTQLAGGREQFF. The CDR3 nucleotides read TGCGCCAGCACCCAACTAGCGGGAGGGCGAGAGCAGTTCTTC.

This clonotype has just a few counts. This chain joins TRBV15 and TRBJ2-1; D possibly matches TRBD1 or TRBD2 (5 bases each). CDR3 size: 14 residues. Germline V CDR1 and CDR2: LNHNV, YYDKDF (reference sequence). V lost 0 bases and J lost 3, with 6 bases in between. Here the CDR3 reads CATSRDGGYNEQFF. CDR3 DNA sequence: TGTGCCACCAGCAGAGATGGGGGCTACAATGAGCAGTTCTTC.

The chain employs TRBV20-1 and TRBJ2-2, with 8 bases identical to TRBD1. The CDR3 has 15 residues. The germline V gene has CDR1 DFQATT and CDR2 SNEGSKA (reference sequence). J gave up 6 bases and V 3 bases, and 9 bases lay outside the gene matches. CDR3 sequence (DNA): TGCAGTGCTAGTCCCGTCCAGGGGGCACCCGGGGAGCTGTTTTTT. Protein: CSASPVQGAPGELFF.

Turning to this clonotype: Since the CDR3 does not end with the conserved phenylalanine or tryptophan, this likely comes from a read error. CDR3 residues: CSAEIPVNEKLFS. In DNA form, the CDR3 reads TGCAGTGCTGAAATCCCCGTCAATGAAAAACTGTTTTCT. V is TRBV20-1 and J is TRBJ1-4; no reliable D call. V was pared by 5 bases and J by 5 bases, with 12 bases between. This CDR3 contains 13 residues. Germline lookup yields CDR1 DFQATT and CDR2 SNEGSKA (reference sequence).

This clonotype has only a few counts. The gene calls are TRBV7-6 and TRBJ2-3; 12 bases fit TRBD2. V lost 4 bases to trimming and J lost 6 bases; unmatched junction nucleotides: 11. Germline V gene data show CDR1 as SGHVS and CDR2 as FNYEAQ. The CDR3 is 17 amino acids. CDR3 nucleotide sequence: TGTGCCAGCAGCTCCCTGGCTAGCGGGAGGGCCGGGGATACGCAGTATTTT. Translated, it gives CASSSLASGRAGDTQYF. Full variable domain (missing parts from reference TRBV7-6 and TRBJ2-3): GAGVSQSPRYKVTKRGQDVALRCDPISGHVSLYWYRQALGQGPEFLTYFNYEAQQDKSGLPNDRFSAERPEGSISTLTIQRTEQRDSAMYRCASSSLASGRAGDTQYFGPGTRLTVL.